This T cell receptor (beta chain) was identified during a study of T cells after yellow fever vaccination. Whole-study context: SMART-Seq v4 Ultra Low Input served to prepare low-cell-number fractions.

Overall study findings and caveats: High-abundance clonotypes from the bulk population could contaminate FACS-sorted repertoires.

5'RACE template switching added a universal primer site and UMIs to TCR cDNA. TCRdb itself ran the 5' RACE reads through MiXCR, one entry per CDR3 protein. The table records about 500,000 distinct CDR3 sequences, 17% of them present only once. V was cut by 6 bases and J by 8 bases, with 13 bases left in between. The CDR3 spans 13 residues. CDR1 and CDR2 from the germline V gene are KGHSH and LQKENI. On this clonotype itself: What it recognizes is unknown.

The specimen was PBMCs, collected less than 6 days after the first yellow fever vaccination. This clonotype was obtained from a man aged 18 to 29 who received the YFV17D yellow fever vaccine. The chain recombines TRBV18 with TRBJ1-4; no reliable D call. The CDR3 bases are TGTGCCAGCTCGAGCCCTACGAGGGAAAAACTGTTTTTT. As protein: CASSSPTREKLFF.